The source of this T cell receptor beta chain is a study of immune evolution from preneoplasia to lung adenocarcinoma. The CDR3 covers 13 residues. In germline, CDR1 is SGHNT, CDR2 YYREEE (reference sequence). Germline trimming cut 5 bases from V and 3 bases from J; bases unmatched to any gene: 4. Repertoires were generated with immunoSEQ multiplex PCR, while TCRdb's copy carries only in-frame clones and drops some. The table lists 2,500 to 3,500 clones, under 90% of them singletons. This receptor was identified in a person aged 70 to 80 with lung adenocarcinoma. V is TRBV5-4 and J is TRBJ2-7, with 8 positions matching TRBD1. Sequencing used FFPE adjacent normal lung tissue. The chain's CDR3 is CASSNRGNYEQYF. CDR3 bases: TGTGCCAGCAGTAACAGGGGGAACTACGAGCAGTACTTC.